The text below deals with one T cell receptor beta chain. The data originate from a study of cytomegalovirus exposure and HLA in healthy donors. The germline CDR1 and CDR2 sequences are SGHNT and YENEEA. There are 14 residues in the CDR3. V lost 5 bases, J lost 4 bases, and 11 bases lay in between. Using immunoSEQ multiplex PCR, the repertoire was profiled, and TCRdb retains in-frame clones only, with some absent. The profile shows some 130,000 clones, roughly 89% of them singletons. Material: PBMCs. This receptor was obtained from a woman under 30 in good health and CMV-seronegative. The rearrangement uses TRBV11-3 and TRBJ2-2; possibly TRBD1 for D (6 bases). CDR3 sequence: CASSPTGSTGELFF. CDR3 DNA sequence: TGTGCCAGCAGCCCCACAGGGTCCACCGGGGAGCTGTTTTTT.